A selection of T cell receptor beta chains follows, all from one sample in a study of shared clonotypes between healthy human individuals. Profiling relied on immunoSEQ multiplex PCR, and the TCRdb table lists in-frame clones only, not all of them. The repertoire holds millions of clones, with less than 95% as singletons. Input material: naive CD8+ T cells sorted from blood. These receptor sequences come from a man between 18 and 29 years old in good health. CDR3s include the opening cysteine and the closing phenylalanine or tryptophan. The D gene is left open where the match is weak. Only some rows state a clone size, as once, few, many or a class for expanded clones.

cdr3_aa	cdr3_nt	v_call	j_call	clone_size	d_call
CASSLARGANVLTF	TGTGCCAGCAGCTTAGCCCGTGGGGCCAACGTCCTGACTTTC	TRBV11-2	TRBJ2-6	-	-
CASSFGIGGGSTGELFF	TGTGCCAGCAGCTTCGGAATTGGAGGGGGTAGCACCGGGGAGCTGTTTTTT	TRBV5-6	TRBJ2-2	-	-
CASREVGLAGADEQFF	TGCGCCAGCCGGGAAGTGGGACTAGCGGGAGCGGATGAGCAGTTCTTC	TRBV5-1	TRBJ2-1	-	TRBD2
CASSTSGGPEYF	TGTGCCAGTAGTACTAGCGGGGGACCTGAGTACTTC	TRBV19	TRBJ2-5	-	TRBD2
CASSLLRGIEQYF	TGTGCCAGCAGTTTATTGAGGGGGATCGAGCAGTACTTC	TRBV27	TRBJ2-7	-	-
CASSPGPKETQYF	TGTGCCAGCAGTCCGGGCCCAAAAGAGACCCAGTACTTC	TRBV27	TRBJ2-5	-	-
CASSPPCYTF	TGTGCCAGCAGCCCCCCGTGCTACACCTTC	TRBV5-4	TRBJ1-2	once	-
CASSSPQEMNTEAFF	TGTGCCAGCAGTTCCCCACAGGAAATGAACACTGAAGCTTTCTTT	TRBV6-6	TRBJ1-1	-	-
CASSLGDRGEQYF	TGTGCCAGCAGCCTCGGGGACAGGGGCGAGCAGTACTTC	TRBV9	TRBJ2-7	-	TRBD1
CASIYDEGENTGELFF	TGTGCCAGCATTTATGACGAGGGCGAGAACACCGGGGAGCTGTTTTTT	TRBV25-1	TRBJ2-2	-	-